A single sample gave rise to the 9 T cell receptor beta chains below, sequenced in a study of CD8+ T cells in alopecia areata. The treatment: oral pan-JAK inhibitor, 5-10 mg twice daily. As the sequencing template, cDNA was produced by extracting RNA and reverse transcribing it. Here immunoSEQ multiplex PCR was the method, and the copy in TCRdb shows in-frame clones only, minus some. The data show roughly 200,000 clones, with around two fifths seen just once and more than 0.4% held by the top ten. This specimen consisted of CD4+ T cells sorted from blood, obtained at approximately week 30, from a patient treated with tofacitinib. All receptors derive from a human donor with alopecia areata.

A single count supports this clone. The V call is TRBV2, the J call TRBJ2-1, with a possible D match to TRBD2 (6 bases). This CDR3 spans 14 amino acids. V lost 6 bases to trimming and J lost 0 bases, with 9 bases between them. CDR1 is SNHLY and CDR2 is FYNNEI in the germline V gene. CDR3 in amino acids: CASRIGSSYNEQFF. The CDR3, as DNA: TGTGCCAGCAGGATCGGGAGCTCCTACAATGAGCAGTTCTTC.

The V and J genes are TRBV2 and TRBJ1-1; tentative D call: TRBD1 (6 bases). Deletions cut 7 bases from V and 10 bases from J, with 13 bases between. The CDR3 loop spans 11 amino acids. Germline V gives CDR1 SNHLY, CDR2 FYNNEI. This chain's CDR3 is CASTYSRGAFF. DNA of the CDR3: TGTGCCAGCACTTACAGCAGGGGAGCTTTCTTT.

The sample holds many counts of this clone. V usage is TRBV5-1 and J usage is TRBJ2-1; D gene unclear. Germline lookup yields CDR1 SGHRS and CDR2 YFSETQ. The CDR3 has 15 residues. V was shortened by 0 bases and J by 4 bases, with 11 bases between the two germline ends. CDR3 sequence (DNA): TGCGCCAGCAGCTTGGTGTCAAACCCATACAATGAGCAGTTCTTC. Its translation: CASSLVSNPYNEQFF.

V is TRBV19 and J is TRBJ2-5; D remains unclear. Germline CDR1 and CDR2: LNHDA and SQIVND (reference sequence). The V and J ends lost 7 bases and 5 bases respectively, with 8 bases between them. The CDR3 length is 11 residues. Here the CDR3 DNA reads TGTGCCAGTACCGAAAGGGAGACCCAGTACTTC. Protein: CASTERETQYF.

This clone was seen only once. The chain couples TRBV7-8 to TRBJ2-7; no clear D gene. V lost 4 bases to trimming and J lost 1 base, with 8 bases between them. The CDR3 is made up of 13 amino acids. Germline CDR1 and CDR2: SGHVS and FQNEAQ. Here the CDR3 DNA reads TGTGCCAGCAGCTCCCAGCCGTCCTACGAGCAGTACTTC. Translation: CASSSQPSYEQYF.

About this clone: Other DNA sequences within the sample encode an identical CDR3. This chain uses TRBV4-1 with TRBJ2-3; D gene unclear. V was shortened by 3 bases and J by 1 base, with 5 bases between the two germline ends. CDR3 length equals 13 residues. The germline CDR1 and CDR2 sequences are MGHRA and YSYEKL. The chain's CDR3 is CASSHPRTDTQYF. CDR3 coding DNA: TGCGCCAGCAGCCATCCGCGCACAGATACGCAGTATTTT.

The chain uses TRBV6-5 and TRBJ1-6; D unclear. The V end lost 6 bases, the J end lost 8 bases, and 14 bases lay between the germline ends. Looked up from germline, CDR1 is MNHEY and CDR2 is SVGAGI. This CDR3 is 14 amino acids long. The CDR3 nucleotides are TGTGCCAGCAGCCCAGATTCGAGGGATTCACCCCTCCACTTT. Amino acid sequence: CASSPDSRDSPLHF.

This clone has just a few counts. The chain has TRBV15 and TRBJ2-4; D is perhaps TRBD1 (6 bases). There are 12 residues in the CDR3. Trimming stripped 0 bases from V and 15 bases from J, with 12 bases between. Germline assignment: CDR1 LNHNV and CDR2 YYDKDF (reference sequence). The CDR3 loop reads CATSRENRAAYF. Here the CDR3 DNA reads TGTGCCACCAGCAGAGAAAACAGGGCGGCGTACTTC.

The rearrangement uses TRBV27 and TRBJ1-5, with D unresolved. This CDR3 spans 14 amino acids. With 8 bases removed from V and 0 bases from J, the gap between germline ends came to 11 bases. Germline CDR1 MNHEY, CDR2 SMNVEV (reference sequence). Written as DNA, the CDR3 is TGTGCCAGCGGAGGATGGAATAGCAATCAGCCCCAGCATTTT. Its protein product is CASGGWNSNQPQHF.